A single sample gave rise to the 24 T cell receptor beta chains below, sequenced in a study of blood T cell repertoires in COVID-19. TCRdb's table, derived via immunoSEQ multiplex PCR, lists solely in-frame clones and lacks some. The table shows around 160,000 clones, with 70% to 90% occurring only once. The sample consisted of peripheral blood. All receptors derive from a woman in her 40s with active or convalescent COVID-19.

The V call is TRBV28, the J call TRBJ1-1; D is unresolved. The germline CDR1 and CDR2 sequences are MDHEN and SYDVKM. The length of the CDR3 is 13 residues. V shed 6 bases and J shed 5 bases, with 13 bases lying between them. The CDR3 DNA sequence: TGTGCCAGCAGCCCCAGCGCGGGTACTGAAGCTTTCTTT. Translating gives CASSPSAGTEAFF.

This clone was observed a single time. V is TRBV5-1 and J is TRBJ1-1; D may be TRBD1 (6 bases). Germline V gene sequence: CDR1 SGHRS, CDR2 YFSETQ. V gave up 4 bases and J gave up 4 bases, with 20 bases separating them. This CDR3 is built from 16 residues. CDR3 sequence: CASSPTQQGGSTEAFF. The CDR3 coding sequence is TGCGCCAGCAGCCCGACACAACAGGGAGGGAGCACTGAAGCTTTCTTT.

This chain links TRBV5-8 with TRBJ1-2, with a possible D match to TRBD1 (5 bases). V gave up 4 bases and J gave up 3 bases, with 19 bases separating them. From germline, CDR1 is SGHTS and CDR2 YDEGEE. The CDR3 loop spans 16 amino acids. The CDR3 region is CASSGGTGGSHYGYTF. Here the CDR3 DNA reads TGTGCCAGCAGCGGGGGGACTGGGGGGTCCCACTATGGCTACACCTTC.

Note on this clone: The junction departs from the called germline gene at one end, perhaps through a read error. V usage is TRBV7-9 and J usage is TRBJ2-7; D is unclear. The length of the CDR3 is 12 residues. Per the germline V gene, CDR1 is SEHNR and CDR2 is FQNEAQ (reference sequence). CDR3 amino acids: CASSLGGSLMRF. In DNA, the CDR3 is TGTGCCAGCAGCTTAGGAGGTTCCCTTATGCGCTTC.

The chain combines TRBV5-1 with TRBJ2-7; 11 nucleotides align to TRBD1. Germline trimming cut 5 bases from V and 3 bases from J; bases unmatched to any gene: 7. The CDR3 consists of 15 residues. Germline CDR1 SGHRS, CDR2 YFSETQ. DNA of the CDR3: TGCGCCAGCAGTACCCGGACAGGGGGCCGCTACGAGCAGTACTTC. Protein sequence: CASSTRTGGRYEQYF.

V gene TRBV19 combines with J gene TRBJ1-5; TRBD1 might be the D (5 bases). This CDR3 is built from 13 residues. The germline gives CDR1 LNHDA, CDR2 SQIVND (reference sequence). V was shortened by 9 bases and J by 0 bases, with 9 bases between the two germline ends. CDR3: CASWDYSNQPQHF. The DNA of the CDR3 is TGTGCCAGCTGGGACTATAGCAATCAGCCCCAGCATTTT.

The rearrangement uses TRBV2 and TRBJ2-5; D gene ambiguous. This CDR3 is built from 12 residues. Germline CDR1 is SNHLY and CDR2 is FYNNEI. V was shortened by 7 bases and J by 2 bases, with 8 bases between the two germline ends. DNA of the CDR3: TGTGCCAGCACCAATCGGCAAGAGACCCAGTACTTC. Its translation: CASTNRQETQYF.

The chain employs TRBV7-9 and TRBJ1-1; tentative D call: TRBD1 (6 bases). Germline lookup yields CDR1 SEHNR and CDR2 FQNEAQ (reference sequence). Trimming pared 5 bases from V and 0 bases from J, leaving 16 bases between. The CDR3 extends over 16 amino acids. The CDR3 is CASSHGGQLMNTEAFF. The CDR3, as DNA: TGTGCCAGCAGCCACGGTGGACAGCTCATGAACACTGAAGCTTTCTTT.

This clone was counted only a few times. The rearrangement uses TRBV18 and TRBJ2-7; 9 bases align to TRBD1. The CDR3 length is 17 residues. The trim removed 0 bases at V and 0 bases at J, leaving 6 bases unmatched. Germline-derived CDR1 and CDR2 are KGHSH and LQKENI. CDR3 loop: CASSPPGQGTSSYEQYF. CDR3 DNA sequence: TGTGCCAGCTCACCACCGGGACAGGGAACATCCTCCTACGAGCAGTACTTC.

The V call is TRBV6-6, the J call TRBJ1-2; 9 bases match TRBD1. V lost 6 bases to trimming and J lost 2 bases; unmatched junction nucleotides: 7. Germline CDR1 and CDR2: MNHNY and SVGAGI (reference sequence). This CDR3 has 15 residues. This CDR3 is CASRIRDRANYGYTF. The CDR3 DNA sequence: TGTGCCAGCAGGATCCGGGACAGGGCCAACTATGGCTACACCTTC.

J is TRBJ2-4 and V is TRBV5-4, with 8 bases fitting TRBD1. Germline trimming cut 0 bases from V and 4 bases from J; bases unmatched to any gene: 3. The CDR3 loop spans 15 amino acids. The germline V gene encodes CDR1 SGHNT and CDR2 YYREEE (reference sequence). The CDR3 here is CASSLEGTGKNIQYF. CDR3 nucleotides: TGTGCCAGCAGCTTGGAAGGGACAGGTAAAAACATTCAGTACTTC.

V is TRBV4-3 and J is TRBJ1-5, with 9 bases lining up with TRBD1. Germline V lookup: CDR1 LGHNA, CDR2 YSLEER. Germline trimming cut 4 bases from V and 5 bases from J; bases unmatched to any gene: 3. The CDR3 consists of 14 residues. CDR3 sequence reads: CASSRDRGYQPQHF. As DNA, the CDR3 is TGCGCCAGCAGCCGAGACAGGGGGTATCAGCCCCAGCATTTT.

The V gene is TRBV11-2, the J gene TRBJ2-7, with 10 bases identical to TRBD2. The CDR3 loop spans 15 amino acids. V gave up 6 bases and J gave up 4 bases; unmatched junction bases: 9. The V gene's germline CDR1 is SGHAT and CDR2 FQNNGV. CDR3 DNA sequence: TGTGCCAGCAGTCCGACTAGCGGGTGGGGTTACGAGCAGTACTTC. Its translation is CASSPTSGWGYEQYF.

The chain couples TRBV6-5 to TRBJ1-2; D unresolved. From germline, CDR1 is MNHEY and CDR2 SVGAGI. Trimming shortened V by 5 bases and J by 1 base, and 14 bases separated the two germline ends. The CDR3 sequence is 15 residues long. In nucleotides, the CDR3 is TGTGCCAGCAGTCCCGACGCGGGGATTAACTATGGCTACACCTTC. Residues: CASSPDAGINYGYTF.

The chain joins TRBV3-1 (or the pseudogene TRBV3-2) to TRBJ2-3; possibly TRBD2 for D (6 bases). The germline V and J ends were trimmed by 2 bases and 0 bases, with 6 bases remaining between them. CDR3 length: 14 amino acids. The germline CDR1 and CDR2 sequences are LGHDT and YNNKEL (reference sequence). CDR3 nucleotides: TGTGCCAGCAGCCAACGGGGGAGCACAGATACGCAGTATTTT. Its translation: CASSQRGSTDTQYF.

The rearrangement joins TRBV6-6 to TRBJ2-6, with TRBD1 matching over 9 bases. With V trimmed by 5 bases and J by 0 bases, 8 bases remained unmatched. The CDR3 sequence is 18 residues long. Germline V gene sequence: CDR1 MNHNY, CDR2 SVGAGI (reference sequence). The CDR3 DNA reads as TGTGCCAGCAGTCCTCGGGACAGGGTCAGCTCTGGGGCCAACGTCCTGACTTTC. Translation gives CASSPRDRVSSGANVLTF.

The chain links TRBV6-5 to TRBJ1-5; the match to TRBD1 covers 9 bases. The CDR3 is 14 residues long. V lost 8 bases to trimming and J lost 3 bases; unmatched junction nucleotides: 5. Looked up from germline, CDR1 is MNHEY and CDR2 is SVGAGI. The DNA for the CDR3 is TGTGCCAGCGCCCGGGACAGGGCCAATCAGCCCCAGCATTTT. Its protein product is CASARDRANQPQHF.

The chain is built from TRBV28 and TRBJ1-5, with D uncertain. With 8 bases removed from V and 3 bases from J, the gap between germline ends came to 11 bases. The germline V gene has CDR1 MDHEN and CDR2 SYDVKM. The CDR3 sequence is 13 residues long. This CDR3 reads CASRTGFNQPQHF. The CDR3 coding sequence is TGTGCCAGCCGAACGGGTTTCAATCAGCCCCAGCATTTT.

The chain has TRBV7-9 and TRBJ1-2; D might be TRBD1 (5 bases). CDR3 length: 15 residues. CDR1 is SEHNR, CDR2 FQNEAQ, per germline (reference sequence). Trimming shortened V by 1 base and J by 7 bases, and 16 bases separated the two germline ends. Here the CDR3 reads CASSLGRGQGGGYTF. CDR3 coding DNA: TGTGCCAGCAGCTTAGGTCGGGGCCAGGGAGGTGGCTACACCTTC.

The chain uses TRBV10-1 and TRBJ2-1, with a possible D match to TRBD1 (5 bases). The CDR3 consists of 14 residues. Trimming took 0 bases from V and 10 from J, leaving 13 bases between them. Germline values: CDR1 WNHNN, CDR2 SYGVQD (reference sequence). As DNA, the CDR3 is TGCGCCAGCAGTGAGTCTAAGGGGTTTCGGGAGCAGTTCTTC. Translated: CASSESKGFREQFF.

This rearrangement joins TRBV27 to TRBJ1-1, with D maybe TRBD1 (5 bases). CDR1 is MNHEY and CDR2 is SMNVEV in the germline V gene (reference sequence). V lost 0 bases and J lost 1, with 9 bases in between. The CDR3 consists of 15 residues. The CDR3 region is CASSLSRGGNTEAFF. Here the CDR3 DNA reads TGTGCCAGCAGTTTATCTCGCGGGGGGAACACTGAAGCTTTCTTT.

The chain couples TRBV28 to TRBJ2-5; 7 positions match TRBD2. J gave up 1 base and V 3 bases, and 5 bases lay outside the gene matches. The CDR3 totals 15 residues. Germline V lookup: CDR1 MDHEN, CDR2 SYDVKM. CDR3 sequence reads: CASSFLSGGQETQYF. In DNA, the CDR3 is TGTGCCAGCAGTTTTTTATCGGGGGGCCAAGAGACCCAGTACTTC.

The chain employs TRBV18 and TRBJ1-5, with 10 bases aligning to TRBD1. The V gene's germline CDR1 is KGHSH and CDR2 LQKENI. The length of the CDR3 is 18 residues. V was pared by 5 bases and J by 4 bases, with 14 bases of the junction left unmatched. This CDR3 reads CASSGPETGGAKNQPQHF. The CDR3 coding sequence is TGTGCCAGCTCAGGTCCGGAGACAGGGGGCGCGAAAAATCAGCCCCAGCATTTT. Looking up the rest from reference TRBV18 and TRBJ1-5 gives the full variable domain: NAGVMQNPRHLVRRRGQEARLRCSPMKGHSHVYWYRQLPEEGLKFMVYLQKENIIDESGMPKERFSAEFPKEGPSILRIQQVVRGDSAAYFCASSGPETGGAKNQPQHFGDGTRLSIL.

CDR3 protein: CASAHPRGGWTGELFF. In DNA form, the CDR3 reads TGTGCCAGCGCACACCCAAGGGGGGGATGGACCGGGGAGCTGTTTTTT. The chain couples TRBV28 to TRBJ2-2, with D perhaps TRBD2 (7 bases). From germline, CDR1 is MDHEN and CDR2 SYDVKM. The germline V and J ends were trimmed by 8 bases and 5 bases, with 21 bases remaining between them. This CDR3 comprises 16 residues.